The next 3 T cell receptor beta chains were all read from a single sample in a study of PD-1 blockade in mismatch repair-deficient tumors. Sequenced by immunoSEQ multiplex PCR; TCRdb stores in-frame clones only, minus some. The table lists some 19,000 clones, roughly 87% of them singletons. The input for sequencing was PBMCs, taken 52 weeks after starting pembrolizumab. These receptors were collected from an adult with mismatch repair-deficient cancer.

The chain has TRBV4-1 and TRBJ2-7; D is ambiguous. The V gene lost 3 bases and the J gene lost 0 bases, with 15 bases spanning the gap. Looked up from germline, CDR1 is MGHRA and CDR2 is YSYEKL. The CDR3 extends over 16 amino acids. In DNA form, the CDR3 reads TGCGCCAGCAGCCAGAAGCTAGGCGAGAGCTCCTACGAGCAGTACTTC. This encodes CASSQKLGESSYEQYF.

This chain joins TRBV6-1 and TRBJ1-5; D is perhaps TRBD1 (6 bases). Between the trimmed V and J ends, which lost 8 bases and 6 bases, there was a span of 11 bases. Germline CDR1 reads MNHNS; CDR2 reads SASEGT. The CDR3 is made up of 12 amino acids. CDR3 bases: TGTGCCAGCCGGGACACACTTCAGCCCCAGCATTTT. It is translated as CASRDTLQPQHF.

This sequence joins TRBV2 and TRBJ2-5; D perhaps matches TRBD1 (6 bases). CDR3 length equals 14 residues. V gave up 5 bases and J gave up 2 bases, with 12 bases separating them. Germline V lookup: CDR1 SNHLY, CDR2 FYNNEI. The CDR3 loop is CASSRDRPQETQYF. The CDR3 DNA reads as TGTGCCAGCAGTCGAGACAGGCCTCAAGAGACCCAGTACTTC.